This T cell receptor beta chain was captured by sequencing in a study of cytomegalovirus exposure and HLA in healthy donors (dated 2017 in TCRdb). For the study in its entirety: An earlier analysis of approximately 590 of the donors reported 250 to 350 Gb of sequence data and some 120 million unique TCR beta sequences from 150 million to 200 million T cells. A later analysis re-examined previously published TCR beta repertoires from hundreds of donors and added high-resolution HLA genotyping to investigate patterns of TCR occurrence. Typing coverage differed by locus: A, B, C, DRB1 and DQB1 were typed in about 629-630 donors, DQA1 in about 500, DPA1 in around 600, and DPB1 in just under 490. The study aimed to test whether signatures of past pathogen exposure could be identified by cataloging public T cell receptors. Rather than using new phenotypic data, the later analysis identified candidate immune exposures from TCR beta sequences and from how often those sequences occurred across donors. An earlier analysis of several hundred of the donors applied high-throughput TCR beta sequencing to assess whether each TCR beta V gene segment acted as functional or pseudogenic. Because of strong linkage in the cohort, roughly five DR-DQ haplotypes were treated as single units for association and clustering. An early release that covered fewer than 750 HLA-typed donors contained 250 to 350 gigabases of sequencing data and 70 million to 100 million unique TCR sequences. Among the approximately 430 genotyped donors, approximately 81% belonged to the genetic ancestry cluster associated with self-reported Caucasian donors. A later genetic analysis used genome-wide SNP genotypes for about 55% of the 666 donors, treating that subset as a discovery cohort. Besides the first cohort of about 730 subjects, a separate validation cohort made up of over 100 different subjects was used. Among approximately 370 genotyped donors of the cohort, an average of roughly 230,000 unique TCR beta nucleotide sequences was sequenced per donor, of which roughly 17% were non-productive. HLA typing covered class I and class II loci at four-digit resolution. Alongside the repertoire data, information on donor age, sex, ethnicity and CMV serostatus was compiled. The study profiled the T cell repertoires of under 700 subjects by immunosequencing and related them to cytomegalovirus serostatus. All discovery cohort repertoires had been generated using a single sequencing platform. To predict cytomegalovirus infection status, the study brought together high-throughput TCR immunosequencing, statistical association of individual TCRs with disease status, and machine learning. Points the paper makes about the study in general: A later analysis associated about 17,000 TCR beta sequences with specific HLA alleles at a false discovery rate of 0.05. A later analysis found that HLA-associated TCR beta chains were more clonally expanded and had lower generation probabilities than equally common non-associated chains. The cohort was sequenced for TCR beta chains only, and without alpha or paired-chain data the features that could be detected were limited. When HLA alleles, especially DR and DQ, strongly co-occurred, TCR associations were difficult to assign to individual alleles. A later analysis reported that several top co-occurrence clusters appeared linked to parvovirus B19, influenza, CMV and Epstein-Barr virus. An earlier analysis of approximately 600 of the donors showed that most TCR beta V segments appeared in productive rearrangements either about 87% or about 30% of the time, which broadly matched IMGT annotations. The sequencing pipeline was judged likely to have produced a cluster of highly shared sequence variants as a technical artifact. A further reported finding was that TCR beta sequences accurately predicted the HLA-A and HLA-B alleles for most subjects in the first cohort. Roughly uniform sequencing depth across donors was assumed in presence/absence analyses, although this assumption may not hold. A later analysis found that TCR association rates varied across HLA loci, with DRB1 alleles showing the most associated TCRs and HLA-C alleles the fewest. Some IMGT-functional V segments, including TRBV6-2 and TRBV6-3, could not be told apart with the 87-base-pair reads, so those segments were excluded. Immune exposure information for the cohort was limited to CMV serostatus. According to a later genetic analysis, donors in an Asian-associated ancestry cluster had fewer N-insertions in productive TCRs than the approximately 700-donor mean. Cytomegalovirus status was reported to be diagnosed by the classifier with high specificity and sensitivity in both the original and validation cohorts. The earlier analysis of 587 of the donors excluded roughly 17 rarely observed V segments, including chromosome 9 orphons, because counts were too low. Because HLA typing was missing for some donors at each locus, association tests included only the typed subset. Most CMV-associated TCR beta chains appeared to be HLA-restricted in a later analysis, and the HLA associations seemed to be driven largely by CMV exposure. V-gene and J-gene trimming of TCR beta chains was associated with a missense DCLRE1C variant in a later genetic analysis, and the association was replicated in an independent cohort. Correlated functional status among segregating V segments might be attributable to linkage disequilibrium, but an unknown experimental factor could not be ruled out. According to the authors, the approach could potentially be generalized to other disease states and immunological phenotypes. A few of the identified cytomegalovirus-associated TCR beta chains were confirmed in vitro to be specific for cytomegalovirus antigens. Across donors, most TCR sequences were observed very rarely, whereas some public TCRs were present in many individuals. The study listed 164 TCR beta chains as associated with cytomegalovirus.

Library preparation used the immunoSEQ multiplex PCR assay. The multiplex PCR relied on a mix of 60 forward primers for TCR Vbeta segments and 13 reverse primers for TCR Jbeta segments. A multiplex PCR assay on genomic DNA amplified the CDR3 region of rearranged TCR beta genes. The amplified TCR beta libraries were sequenced on the Illumina HiSeq System as 87-base-pair reads. Per the authors' processing: Across the 700 or so repertoires, a later analysis counted 80 million or so unique TCR beta chains, roughly 11 million of which were shared by at least two donors. To remove PCR and sequencing errors, raw reads were error-corrected and collapsed into unique sequences using a nearest-neighbor algorithm that merged closely related sequences. CDR3 sequences were aligned to IMGT reference sequences to assign V, D and J gene segments. For a sequence to be retained, a match of at least six nucleotides was required to both a V gene segment and a J gene segment. A rearrangement was called productive if the CDR3 had no stop codons and remained in frame with V and J, and every other rearrangement was called non-productive. CDR3 was defined by IMGT convention, running from the second conserved V-encoded cysteine to the conserved J-encoded phenylalanine. In an earlier analysis of around 540 of the donors, sequences lacking an unambiguous match to a single V gene segment were excluded. An earlier analysis of 500 to 700 of the donors classified V segments as functional when productive rearrangements were above 56.7% and as segregating when the standard deviation between donors was above 5%. To diagnose cytomegalovirus status from the catalog of TCR beta chain sequences, a statistical classification framework was built. V and J gene assignment, in a later analysis, came from comparing TCR nucleotide sequences with IMGT/GENE-DB human TR gene sequences. In a later analysis, CDR3 sequences and most-parsimonious VDJ recombination scenarios were assigned using the TCRdist pipeline. A later analysis defined each TCR beta chain by its CDR3 amino acid sequence plus V-gene family, and excluded reads lacking a unique V-gene family. As a way to deal with suspected cross-contamination and a sequencing artifact, a later analysis dropped under 600 nucleotide sequences that were highly shared and had low generation probability. A later analysis calculated a clonal expansion index for each public chain from normalized within-repertoire ranks of inferred template counts. In a later analysis, generation probabilities were computed using a VDJ recombination model fitted to out-of-frame rearrangements, and the results were checked against IGoR. A later analysis scored TCR-TCR, TCR-HLA and TCR-CMV co-occurrence with hypergeometric tests, applying a repertoire-size bias correction to TCR pairs. A later analysis estimated false discovery rates by permuting HLA or CMV assignments 20 times. A later analysis grouped co-occurring TCRs with DBSCAN, adding TCRdist sequence similarity when clustering within HLA-allele-positive subsets. Repertoires with fewer than 30,000 or more than 120,000 public chains, plus five repertoires with anomalous nucleotide sharing, were excluded from co-occurrence clustering. This immuneACCESS table, as held by TCRdb, lists in-frame sequences with V and J called but not all clones. Of the missing ones, under half trace to an unresolved V gene in checked studies; the others have no known cause. V and J calls and clone size are as listed in that table; D and trimming were resolved from the DNA. The sample yields about 160,000 clones; roughly four fifths were counted once. Of the sample, 2.5% is held by the ten largest clones.

From the cysteine through the phenylalanine, the CDR3 covers 10 amino acids. Only the CDR3 DNA stays, 30 bases, in frame from base 1. The germline V gene (reference sequence) yields DFQATT for CDR1 and SNEGSKA for CDR2. Of note for this clone: No antigen is known for it. One end of the junction varies from germline; a read error may be responsible.

The cohort consisted of 666 healthy bone marrow donors. At the time of sampling, every cohort member was nominally healthy, though immune exposures that went unrecorded were likely present. The donor was CMV seronegative and was included in the group of under 450 seronegative cohort members. Every donor gave a peripheral blood sample, and the peripheral blood mononuclear cells from that sample were used for TCR beta sequencing. Genomic DNA was extracted from the blood cell samples with the Qiagen DNeasy Blood Extraction Kit. The TCR sequence derives from a female donor in good health and CMV-seronegative. The sample was PBMCs. The chain is assembled from TRBV20-1 and TRBJ2-7, with TRBD2 tentatively as D gene (6 bases match). This receptor carries the CDR3 CSADRERIPF. Read as DNA, the sequence is TGCAGTGCCGACCGGGAGCGGATCCCCTTC.